The T cell receptor beta chain under discussion was sequenced for a study of blood T cell repertoires in COVID-19. Overall study context: The United States, Italy and Spain provided the acute and convalescent COVID-19 samples. Sample material is recorded as cDNA or gDNA derived from T cells, B-cell-depleted T cells, or PBMCs.

This CDR3 has 14 amino acids. The germline V and J ends were trimmed by 2 bases and 2 bases, with 11 bases remaining between them. Per germline, CDR1 SGHDT and CDR2 YYEEEE. Authors' processing steps: The authors estimated nucleated cell counts from reference gene primer amplification. TCRdb's copy holds only in-frame clones and misses some; the assay was immunoSEQ multiplex PCR. The DNA gave D and trimming, while V, J and clone size come from that table. The data contain roughly 130,000 clones, approximately 89% of them singletons. Sequencing used peripheral blood. This rearrangement joins TRBV5-6 to TRBJ2-7, with a tentative D call TRBD2 (5 bases). This receptor was taken from a woman aged 55-70 years with acute or convalescent COVID-19. The DNA for the CDR3 is TGTGCCAGCAGCTTATTACGGGGTGCCTACGAGCAGTACGTC. Translated, it gives CASSLLRGAYEQYV.